The source of this TCR beta chain is a study of chemoradiotherapy in HPV16-positive cancers. Study summary: Candidate HPV-specific T-cell clones and common TCR motifs came from functional assays in a couple of HPV16-positive patients. Study-level points and caveats: Candidate HPV-specific clones and E7-related TCR motifs grew in tumor during treatment. HPV-responsive T-cell expansion during chemoradiotherapy was linked to improved recurrence-free survival in HPV16-positive patients.

The repertoire was sequenced with immunoSEQ multiplex PCR; TCRdb's copy has only in-frame clones and lacks some. Counted here are some 35,000 clones, around 92% occurring once; the ten biggest clones make up roughly 3.4%. Comments on this clone: Antigen unknown.

CDR1 and CDR2 (germline): MNHEY, SMNVEV (reference sequence). The V and J ends lost 4 bases and 4 bases respectively, with 7 bases between them. This CDR3 contains 12 residues. This sequence was found in a human donor with HPV-associated anogenital cancer. Material: blood, obtained from a patient who underwent chemoradiotherapy. The chain couples TRBV27 to TRBJ1-2, with D uncertain. The CDR3 DNA follows: TGTGCCAGCAGTTCTACAACCTATGGCTACACCTTC. Translating gives CASSSTTYGYTF.